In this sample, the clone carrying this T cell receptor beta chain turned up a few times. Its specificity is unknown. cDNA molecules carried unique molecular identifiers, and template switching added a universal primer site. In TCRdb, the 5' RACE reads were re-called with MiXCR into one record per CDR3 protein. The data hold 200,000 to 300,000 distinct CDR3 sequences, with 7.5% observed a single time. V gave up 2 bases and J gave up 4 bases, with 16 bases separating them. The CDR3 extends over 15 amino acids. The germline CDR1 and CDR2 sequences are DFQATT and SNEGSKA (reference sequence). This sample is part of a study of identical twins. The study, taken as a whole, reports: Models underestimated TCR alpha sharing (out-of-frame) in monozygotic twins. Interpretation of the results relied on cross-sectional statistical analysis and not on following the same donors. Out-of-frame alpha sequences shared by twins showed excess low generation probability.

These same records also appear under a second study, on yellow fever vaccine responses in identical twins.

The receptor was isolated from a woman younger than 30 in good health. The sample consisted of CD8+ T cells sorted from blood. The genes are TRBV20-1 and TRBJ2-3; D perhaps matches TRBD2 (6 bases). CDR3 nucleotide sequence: TGCAGTGCTAGACCGACTAGGAGGGGAGCAGATACGCAGTATTTT. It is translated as CSARPTRRGADTQYF.